This T cell receptor (beta chain) appears in the sequencing data of a study of T cell responses to AZD1222 COVID-19 vaccine. Regarding the study as a whole: Only after the peak T cell response were repertoires sampled.

Per the germline V gene, CDR1 is PRHDT and CDR2 is FYEKMQ (reference sequence). This CDR3 is 16 amino acids long. The germline V and J ends were trimmed by 0 bases and 8 bases, with 16 bases remaining between them. Sequencing was performed with immunoSEQ multiplex PCR; in TCRdb, only in-frame clones are kept and a portion is missing. The sample includes 100,000 to 150,000 clones, about 90% of them seen just once. On this clone itself: Antigen: not known.

This receptor was obtained from an adult who received the AZD1222 COVID-19 vaccine. Material: peripheral blood, obtained 28 days after the second AZD1222 dose. The chain combines TRBV13 with TRBJ2-2; D ambiguous. CDR3 sequence reads: CASSLGRADLLGELFF. The CDR3 coding sequence is TGTGCCAGCAGCTTAGGCCGGGCGGACCTCCTTGGGGAGCTGTTTTTT.